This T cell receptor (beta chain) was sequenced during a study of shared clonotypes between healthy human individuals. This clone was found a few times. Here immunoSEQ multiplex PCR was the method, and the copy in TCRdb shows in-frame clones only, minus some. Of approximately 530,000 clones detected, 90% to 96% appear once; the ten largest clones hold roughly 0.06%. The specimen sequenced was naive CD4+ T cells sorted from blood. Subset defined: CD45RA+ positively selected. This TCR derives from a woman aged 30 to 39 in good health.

The CDR3 nucleotides read TGTGCCAGCAGTGAGTTCAGGGTGTCCCACGAGCAGTACTTC. Translated: CASSEFRVSHEQYF. The genes are TRBV6-1 and TRBJ2-7, with TRBD1 as a possible D gene (5 bases). This CDR3 region has 14 residues. CDR1 MNHNS and CDR2 SASEGT come from the germline V gene. V lost 3 bases and J lost 5, with 14 bases in between.